This T cell receptor (beta chain) emerged from a study of cytomegalovirus exposure and HLA in healthy donors. Notes on the study in general: Rare sequences made up most TCRs, while some public TCRs were found in many donors. According to an earlier analysis, most TCR beta V segments yielded productive rearrangements about 87% or about 30% of the time.

About this clone: The antigen remains undetermined.

The PCR was carried out with 60 Vbeta primers and 13 Jbeta primers. Repertoires were generated with immunoSEQ multiplex PCR, while TCRdb's copy carries only in-frame clones and drops some. The data hold 100,000 to 150,000 clones, with over 60% observed a single time. The junction had 9 bases not matched to a gene; V was cut back by 5 bases and J by 5 bases. The length of the CDR3 is 16 residues. The gene calls are TRBV6-7 and TRBJ1-6; 7 nucleotides match TRBD1. TRBV6-7 is noted as an ORF with a role that remains uncertain. The sample consisted of PBMCs. This clonotype was obtained from a human donor in good health. CDR3 DNA: TGTGCCAGCAGTCGGAGTCGGGACAGCAATAATTCACCCCTCCACTTT. Amino acids: CASSRSRDSNNSPLHF.